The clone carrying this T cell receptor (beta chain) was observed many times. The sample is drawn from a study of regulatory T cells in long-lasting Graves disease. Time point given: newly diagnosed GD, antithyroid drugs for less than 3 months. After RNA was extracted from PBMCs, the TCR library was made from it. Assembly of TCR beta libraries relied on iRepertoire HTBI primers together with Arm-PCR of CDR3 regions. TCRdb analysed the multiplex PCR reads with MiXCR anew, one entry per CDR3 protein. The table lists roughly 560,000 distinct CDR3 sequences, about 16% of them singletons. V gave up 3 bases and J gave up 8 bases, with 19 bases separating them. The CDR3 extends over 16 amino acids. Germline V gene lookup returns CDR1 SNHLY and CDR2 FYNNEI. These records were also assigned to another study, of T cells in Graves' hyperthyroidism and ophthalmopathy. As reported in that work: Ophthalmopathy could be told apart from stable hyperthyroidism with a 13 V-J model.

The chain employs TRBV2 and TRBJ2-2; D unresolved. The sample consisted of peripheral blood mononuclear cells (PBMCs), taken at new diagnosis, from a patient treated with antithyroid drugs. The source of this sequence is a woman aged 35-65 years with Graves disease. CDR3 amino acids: CASSDVRVTLTGELFF. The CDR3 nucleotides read TGTGCCAGCAGTGATGTCCGTGTTACACTCACTGGGGAGCTGTTTTTT.